A single sample is the source of the 18 T cell receptor beta chains below, sequenced in a study of Tregs in tolerant kidney transplant recipients. The method was immunoSEQ multiplex PCR; TCRdb's version includes in-frame clones alone and lacks a portion of them. The sample shows 84,000 or so clones, 90% to 95% of them seen only once. Related graft donors supplied nonmyeloablative bone marrow transplants, and mixed chimerism was transient. The sample in question was CD4+ T cells from blood (PBMCs), obtained 12 months after the transplant. These TCRs come from a human patient who received a combined kidney and bone marrow transplant. Some T cells may be transferred from the graft donor.

The rearrangement uses TRBV10-3 and TRBJ2-3, with 12 bases identical to TRBD2. CDR3 length equals 15 residues. Trimming cost V 6 bases and J 3 bases; bases outside gene matches: 4. The germline gives CDR1 ENHRY, CDR2 SYGVKD. This CDR3 is CAIRDLAGGTDTQYF. CDR3 nucleotide sequence: TGTGCCATCAGGGATCTAGCGGGAGGGACAGATACGCAGTATTTT.

This sequence joins TRBV7-3 and TRBJ2-3; D is perhaps TRBD2 (5 bases). Trimming cost V 0 bases and J 3 bases, with 7 bases left between them. The CDR3 extends over 14 amino acids. In germline, CDR1 is SGHTA, CDR2 FQGTGA. In nucleotides, the CDR3 is TGTGCCAGCAGCTTAACCCGGACTACAGATACGCAGTATTTT. It is translated as CASSLTRTTDTQYF.

This chain connects TRBV11-3 to TRBJ2-3, with D possibly matching TRBD1 (5 bases). V was clipped by 5 bases and J by 3 bases, with 12 bases between them. Germline-derived CDR1 and CDR2 are SGHNT and YENEEA. The CDR3 loop spans 14 amino acids. CDR3 coding DNA: TGTGCCAGCAGCCCTGGGGCTGCTACAGATACGCAGTATTTT. Translating it yields CASSPGAATDTQYF. The full variable domain, its missing parts supplied by reference TRBV11-3 and TRBJ2-3, is EAGVVQSPRYKIIEKKQPVAFWCNPISGHNTLYWYLQNLGQGPELLIRYENEEAVDDSQLPKDRFSAERLKGVDSTLKIQPAELGDSAVYLCASSPGAATDTQYFGPGTRLTVL.

This clone was picked up one time. This rearrangement joins TRBV10-3 to TRBJ1-5; D unclear. V lost 0 bases to trimming and J lost 12 bases, with 9 bases between them. The CDR3 has 12 residues. CDR1 is ENHRY and CDR2 is SYGVKD in the germline V gene. The CDR3, as DNA: TGTGCCATCAGTGAGTCGAGTGGGCACCAGCATTTT. Translating gives CAISESSGHQHF.

This chain links TRBV4-2 with TRBJ2-7; TRBD2 aligns across 12 bases. CDR3 size: 15 residues. Losses at the gene ends were 2 bases for V and 3 bases for J; bases not matched to a gene: 2. Per germline, CDR1 LGHNA and CDR2 YNFKEQ. The CDR3 bases are TGTGCCAGCAGCCAATCTAGCGGGAGGGTCTACGAGCAGTACTTC. Translation gives CASSQSSGRVYEQYF.

The CDR3 sequence: CASSFQGYEQYF. DNA of the CDR3: TGTGCCAGCAGCTTCCAGGGCTACGAGCAGTACTTC. The rearrangement links TRBV5-6 to TRBJ2-7, with D possibly TRBD1 on 5 matching bases. The ends were cut back, 2 bases at V and 3 bases at J, with 6 bases in the middle. The CDR3 sequence is 12 residues long. CDR1 and CDR2 (germline): SGHDT, YYEEEE.

V usage is TRBV25-1 and J usage is TRBJ2-2; tentative D call: TRBD2 (5 bases). The V gene lost 4 bases and the J gene lost 4 bases, with 22 bases spanning the gap. Germline loops: CDR1 MGHDK, CDR2 SYGVNS. The CDR3 loop spans 18 amino acids. The DNA for the CDR3 is TGTGCCAGCAGTGGCCATGGGCGGCTAGCAGCCTCCACCGGGGAGCTGTTTTTT. Its protein product is CASSGHGRLAASTGELFF.

Only a few counts were recorded for this clone. The chain recombines TRBV5-8 with TRBJ1-3; D gene ambiguous. Trimming left V 4 bases short and J 0 bases short, with 14 bases between. The germline V gene encodes CDR1 SGHTS and CDR2 YDEGEE. This CDR3 region has 16 residues. The CDR3 loop is CASSLWSLHSGNTIYF. CDR3 DNA: TGTGCCAGCAGCCTATGGTCTCTCCACTCTGGAAACACCATATATTTT.

The chain uses TRBV2 and TRBJ1-1; D not resolved. Trimming shortened V by 9 bases and J by 8 bases, and 19 bases separated the two germline ends. CDR3 length: 13 amino acids. Germline CDR1 reads SNHLY; CDR2 reads FYNNEI. The CDR3 loop is CARASSSLREAFF. CDR3 nucleotide sequence: TGTGCCAGAGCCTCTTCCTCCCTCCGGGAAGCTTTCTTT.

The chain carries TRBV7-3 and TRBJ2-5; D gene unclear. Looked up from germline, CDR1 is SGHTA and CDR2 is FQGTGA. V lost 5 bases to trimming and J lost 2 bases, with 9 bases between them. The CDR3 consists of 13 residues. The CDR3 is CASSPPSQETQYF. CDR3 nucleotide sequence: TGTGCCAGCAGCCCCCCGTCTCAAGAGACCCAGTACTTC.

The J gene is TRBJ2-3, the V gene TRBV19; a weak D match, TRBD2 (6 bases). The CDR3 covers 15 residues. Germline lookup yields CDR1 LNHDA and CDR2 SQIVND (reference sequence). The V end was cut by 3 bases, the J end by 0 bases, with 10 bases between. The CDR3 spells CASSILSGSTDTQYF. The CDR3, as DNA: TGTGCCAGTAGTATCCTCAGCGGGAGCACAGATACGCAGTATTTT.

As regards this clone: Compared with germline, one end of the junction differs, possibly owing to a read error. This rearrangement joins TRBV7-9 to TRBJ1-2; TRBD1 is a possible D gene (6 bases). This CDR3 region has 13 residues. Germline CDR1 SEHNR, CDR2 FQNEAQ (reference sequence). The CDR3 spells CASSPGVYYGYIF. The CDR3 DNA reads as TGTGCCAGCAGCCCAGGGGTCTACTATGGCTACATCTTC.

The chain combines TRBV30 with TRBJ1-1, with TRBD1 as a possible D gene (6 bases). The V end was cut by 5 bases, the J end by 0 bases, with 7 bases between. The germline gives CDR1 GTSNPN, CDR2 SVGIG (reference sequence). CDR3 length: 12 residues. The CDR3 nucleotides are TGTGCCTGGGACAGGATGAACACTGAAGCTTTCTTT. This codes for CAWDRMNTEAFF.

This chain links TRBV28 with TRBJ2-5, with 8 bases aligning to TRBD1. The J call is uncertain, as TRBJ2-7 better fits the DNA end. In germline, CDR1 is MDHEN, CDR2 SYDVKM. CDR3 length: 15 residues. The CDR3, as DNA: TGTGCCAGCAGTACAACAGGGGGGCCTACCTACGAGCAGTACTTC. This gives the protein CASSTTGGPTYEQYF.

In its sample, this clone was seen once. The gene calls are TRBV7-8 and TRBJ1-1; TRBD1 aligns across 7 bases. Germline V lookup: CDR1 SGHVS, CDR2 FQNEAQ. The trim removed 5 bases at V and 1 base at J, leaving 7 bases unmatched. CDR3 length: 15 amino acids. CDR3 protein: CASSNTGTANTEAFF. The DNA of the CDR3 is TGTGCCAGCAGCAACACCGGGACAGCGAACACTGAAGCTTTCTTT.

The V and J genes are TRBV2 and TRBJ1-5; 7 bases fit TRBD1. V was pared by 8 bases and J by 1 base, with 2 bases of the junction left unmatched. Germline assignment: CDR1 SNHLY and CDR2 FYNNEI. The CDR3 totals 13 residues. CDR3 bases: TGTGCCAGCGGGGGACAGAGCAATCAGCCCCAGCATTTT. Its translation is CASGGQSNQPQHF.

For this clone: A junction boundary mismatches the germline segment, possibly from a read error. This same CDR3 is encoded by further DNA sequences in the sample. V usage is TRBV19 and J usage is TRBJ1-6; D ambiguous. CDR1 LNHDA and CDR2 SQIVND come from the germline V gene (reference sequence). The CDR3 has 15 amino acids. As DNA, the CDR3 is TGTGCCAGTAGCCCAGGCAGAGGGATTAATTCCCCCCTCCACTTT. Protein product: CASSPGRGINSPLHF.

The chain uses TRBV7-2 and TRBJ2-7; 14 positions match TRBD2. The CDR3 extends over 18 amino acids. J was trimmed by 0 bases and V by 3 bases; bases with no gene match: 7. Germline V lookup: CDR1 SGHTA, CDR2 FQGNSA. CDR3: CASSFSTSGRGPSYEQYF. CDR3 DNA: TGTGCCAGCAGCTTTTCGACTAGCGGGAGGGGTCCCTCCTACGAGCAGTACTTC.